This record looks at one T cell receptor beta chain sequence and its context. Its antigen remains unidentified. Per the germline V gene, CDR1 is SEHNR and CDR2 is FQNEAQ (reference sequence). CDR3 length: 16 amino acids. Trimming took off 6 bases at V and 0 bases at J, with 17 bases between the two ends. The data were taken from a study of T cell responses to AZD1222 COVID-19 vaccine. The method was immunoSEQ multiplex PCR; TCRdb's version includes in-frame clones alone and lacks a portion of them. The profile shows 130,000 to 150,000 clones, 88% of them singletons. Whole-study results and caveats: The donors showed a predominance of white British ancestry and of females, with possible underestimation of clonal diversity.

Sample: peripheral blood, taken on day 0 of AZD1222 vaccination. The source of this sequence is an adult in good health. The genes are TRBV7-9 and TRBJ1-1; D is unclear. CDR3 sequence (DNA): TGTGCCAGCAGGCCGAAGGTAGGAACGGTGAACACTGAAGCTTTCTTT. Translated, it gives CASRPKVGTVNTEAFF.